The rows below give T cell receptor beta chains drawn from one sample of a study of beta chain features in type 1 diabetes. Profiling relied on immunoSEQ multiplex PCR, and the TCRdb table lists in-frame clones only, not all of them. The data show 640,000 or so clones, roughly 12% seen once. Sequenced material: naive CD4+ T cells from blood. The receptors come from a man in his late teens or twenties with type 1 diabetes. Each CDR3 is given with its conserved first and last residue. The order of the fields is clone size, V gene, D gene, CDR3 length, J gene, CDR3 protein, CDR3 DNA. A D gene is named only where the DNA matches it firmly. Not every row has a clone size; where given, it reads once, few, many or a size class.

size: NA; V: TRBV20-1; D: NA; length: 11; J: TRBJ1-1; CDR3: CSASPRGEAFF; DNA: TGCAGTGCTAGCCCCCGAGGTGAAGCTTTCTTT
size: NA; V: TRBV5-1; D: NA; length: 16; J: TRBJ1-3; CDR3: CASSSGVEASGNTIYF; DNA: TGCGCCAGCAGCTCGGGGGTAGAGGCTTCTGGAAACACCATATATTTT
size: few; V: TRBV19; D: NA; length: 15; J: TRBJ1-5; CDR3: CASSDAGNSNQPQHF; DNA: TGTGCCAGTAGTGACGCAGGGAATAGCAATCAGCCCCAGCATTTT
size: few; V: TRBV6-1; D: NA; length: 14; J: TRBJ1-4; CDR3: CASTNSLANEKLFF; DNA: TGTGCCAGCACGAATTCACTAGCTAATGAAAAACTGTTTTTT
size: few; V: TRBV20-1; D: NA; length: 10; J: TRBJ1-1; CDR3: CSAPTDRTFF; DNA: TGCAGTGCTCCGACAGATCGAACTTTCTTT
size: few; V: TRBV30; D: NA; length: 14; J: TRBJ2-5; CDR3: CAWSFGGGRETQYF; DNA: TGTGCCTGGAGTTTTGGGGGGGGCCGAGAGACCCAGTACTTC
size: few; V: TRBV7-9; D: NA; length: 14; J: TRBJ2-2; CDR3: CASSTGSNTGELFF; DNA: TGTGCCAGCAGTACAGGATCGAACACCGGGGAGCTGTTTTTT
size: few; V: TRBV2; D: NA; length: 14; J: TRBJ1-2; CDR3: CASNPRQGTYGYTF; DNA: TGTGCCAGCAACCCCCGGCAGGGCACCTATGGCTACACCTTC
size: NA; V: TRBV21-1; D: NA; length: 17; J: TRBJ1-1; CDR3: CASSKVVGQGANAEAFF; DNA: NA
size: NA; V: TRBV30; D: NA; length: 11; J: TRBJ2-7; CDR3: CAWTGTYEQYF; DNA: TGTGCCTGGACAGGGACCTACGAGCAGTACTTC
size: few; V: TRBV7-2; D: NA; length: 14; J: TRBJ1-1; CDR3: CASRDSRGKTEAFF; DNA: TGTGCCAGCAGGGACTCACGGGGAAAAACTGAAGCTTTCTTT
size: NA; V: TRBV12-2; D: NA; length: 17; J: TRBJ2-4; CDR3: CASRLALAEVAKNIQYF; DNA: TGTGCAAGTCGCTTAGCATTGGCAGAAGTAGCCAAAAACATTCAGTACTTC
size: NA; V: TRBV2; D: NA; length: 16; J: TRBJ2-3; CDR3: CASSAGAGRGTDTQYF; DNA: TGTGCCAGCAGTGCGGGGGCGGGGAGGGGCACAGATACGCAGTATTTT
size: NA; V: TRBV19; D: TRBD1; length: 13; J: TRBJ2-7; CDR3: CASSLAGGYEQYF; DNA: TGTGCCAGTAGTCTTGCAGGGGGATACGAGCAGTACTTC
size: few; V: TRBV13; D: NA; length: 17; J: TRBJ1-2; CDR3: CASSLSTSRPKNYGYTF; DNA: TGTGCCAGCAGCTTAAGTACTTCAAGGCCCAAGAACTATGGCTACACCTTC
size: NA; V: TRBV7-9; D: NA; length: 14; J: TRBJ1-5; CDR3: CASSLGPGDQPQHF; DNA: TGTGCCAGCAGCTTAGGACCGGGGGATCAGCCCCAGCATTTT
size: NA; V: TRBV10-2; D: NA; length: 16; J: TRBJ1-5; CDR3: CASSESGGWGNQPQHF; DNA: TGCGCCAGCAGTGAGTCGGGGGGATGGGGTAATCAGCCCCAGCATTTT
size: few; V: TRBV19; D: TRBD2; length: 17; J: TRBJ2-1; CDR3: CASTRQTFAGDLSEQFF; DNA: TGTGCCAGTACCCGACAGACTTTTGCGGGGGACCTAAGTGAGCAGTTCTTC